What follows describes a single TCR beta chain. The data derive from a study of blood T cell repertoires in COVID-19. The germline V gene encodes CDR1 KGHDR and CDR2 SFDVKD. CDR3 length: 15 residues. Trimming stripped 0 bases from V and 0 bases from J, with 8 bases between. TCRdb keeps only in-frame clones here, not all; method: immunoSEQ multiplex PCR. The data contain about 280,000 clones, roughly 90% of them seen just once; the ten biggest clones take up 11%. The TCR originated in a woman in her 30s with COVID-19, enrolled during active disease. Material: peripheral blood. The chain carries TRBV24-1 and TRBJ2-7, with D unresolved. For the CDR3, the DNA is TGTGCCACCAGTGATTTGAAGATGAGCTCCTACGAGCAGTACTTC. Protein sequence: CATSDLKMSSYEQYF.